This T cell receptor beta chain was documented in a study of T cells in Graves' hyperthyroidism and ophthalmopathy. Authors of the study amplified TCR beta CDR3 regions from RNA transcripts. The primer set for the first-round RT-PCR of the TCR CDR3 was HTBI. Via MiXCR, TCRdb re-called the multiplex PCR reads, giving one row per CDR3 protein. The profile shows about 400,000 distinct CDR3 sequences, approximately 25% of them singletons. Only a few counts were recorded for this clonotype. Its antigen remains unknown. Calling Graves' hyperthyroidism stable meant ophthalmopathy did not progress within 18 months. Uncontrolled infection, other autoimmune disease, pregnancy or lactation excluded patients. The study's findings and limits: Onset of ophthalmopathy came a median roughly 6.9 months after the model predicted it.

J gave up 1 base and V 10 bases, and 9 bases lay outside the gene matches. This CDR3 has 14 amino acids. Germline V gene data show CDR1 as SEHNR and CDR2 as FQNEAQ (reference sequence). What was sequenced was blood. The TCR sequence derives from a man aged 50 to 59 with Graves' hyperthyroidism. The chain combines TRBV7-9 with TRBJ2-7; 8 bases line up with TRBD2. This CDR3 is CATSASGHSYEQYF. In DNA form, the CDR3 reads TGTGCCACCTCGGCTAGCGGGCATTCCTACGAGCAGTACTTC. The whole variable domain, filled in from reference TRBV7-9 and TRBJ2-7, reads DTGVSQNPRHKITKRGQNVTFRCDPISEHNRLYWYRQTLGQGPEFLTYFQNEAQLEKSRLLSDRFSAERPKGSFSTLEIQRTEQGDSAMYLCATSASGHSYEQYFGPGTRLTVT.